These 18 T cell receptor beta chains were all obtained from the same sample, sequenced in a study of CD8+ T cells in alopecia areata. Extracted from the samples, RNA was reverse transcribed into cDNA to serve as the sequencing template. TCRdb's copy holds only in-frame clones and misses some; the assay was immunoSEQ multiplex PCR. The table shows 150,000 or so clones, with around 47% occurring only once. The sequenced material came from CD4+ T cells sorted from blood. These receptor sequences come from a human donor with alopecia areata.

The chain uses TRBV5-1 and TRBJ2-5, with D maybe TRBD1 (6 bases). Per the germline V gene, CDR1 is SGHRS and CDR2 is YFSETQ. Trimming removed 2 bases at V and 2 bases at J, with 13 bases between. The CDR3 has 15 residues. The CDR3 sequence is CASSLRTDEQETQYF. For the CDR3, the DNA is TGCGCCAGCAGCTTAAGGACAGATGAACAAGAGACCCAGTACTTC. Full variable domain (rest looked up from reference TRBV5-1 and TRBJ2-5): KAGVTQTPRYLIKTRGQQVTLSCSPISGHRSVSWYQQTPGQGLQFLFEYFSETQRNKGNFPGRFSGRQFSNSRSEMNVSTLELGDSALYLCASSLRTDEQETQYFGPGTRLLVL.

The chain recombines TRBV9 with TRBJ1-4, with a weak D call TRBD1 (6 bases). Trimming stripped 3 bases from V and 11 bases from J, with 17 bases between. The CDR3 contains 14 residues. Germline CDR1 SGDLS, CDR2 YYNGEE. The CDR3 DNA follows: TGTGCCAGCAGCGGAAACAGGGCGGGGGCGAAACTGTTTTTT. This gives the protein CASSGNRAGAKLFF.

The chain carries TRBV30 and TRBJ2-1; 11 bases agree with TRBD2. Germline CDR1 reads GTSNPN; CDR2 reads SVGIG (reference sequence). This CDR3 spans 14 amino acids. V dropped 8 bases and J dropped 7; count of bases not matched to a gene: 10. The DNA of the CDR3 is TGTGCCGGCGACAGAGGGACTAGCGGAAATGAGCAGTTCTTC. Protein sequence: CAGDRGTSGNEQFF.

The J gene is TRBJ1-2, the V gene TRBV29-1; D uncertain. Trimming removed 3 bases at V and 8 bases at J, with 19 bases between. Germline-derived CDR1 and CDR2 are SQVTM and ANQGSEA. This CDR3 spans 14 amino acids. Here the CDR3 reads CSVDVKRTAPGYTF. Written as DNA, the CDR3 is TGCAGCGTTGACGTAAAACGGACCGCTCCGGGCTACACCTTC. Together with reference TRBV29-1 and TRBJ1-2, the CDR3 gives the full variable domain: SAVISQKPSRDICQRGTSLTIQCQVDSQVTMMFWYRQQPGQSLTLIATANQGSEATYESGFVIDKFPISRPNLTFSTLTVSNMSPEDSSIYLCSVDVKRTAPGYTFGSGTRLTVV.

The chain combines TRBV28 with TRBJ1-4; D unclear. The CDR3 covers 14 residues. V was clipped by 6 bases and J by 8 bases, with 16 bases between them. CDR1 MDHEN and CDR2 SYDVKM come from the germline V gene. DNA for the CDR3: TGTGCCAGCAGGAGGTCGGACGGAACGGAAAAACTGTTTTTT. The encoded protein is CASRRSDGTEKLFF.

There are a few counts of this clone. The V call is TRBV7-8, the J call TRBJ2-1, with no clear D. Trimming took 5 bases from V and 6 from J, leaving 5 bases between them. CDR1 and CDR2 from the germline V gene are SGHVS and FQNEAQ. This CDR3 comprises 11 residues. CDR3 amino acids: CASSPVNEQFF. Written as DNA, the CDR3 is TGTGCCAGCAGCCCGGTCAATGAGCAGTTCTTC.

This chain uses TRBV29-1 with TRBJ2-1, with 7 bases that match TRBD2. The CDR3 is 16 residues long. With V trimmed by 2 bases and J by 6 bases, 13 bases remained unmatched. Germline-derived CDR1 and CDR2 are SQVTM and ANQGSEA. CDR3 DNA sequence: TGCAGCGTTGAACCCCCTGGGGGGGTGGGTGGCAATGAGCAGTTCTTC. Translating gives CSVEPPGGVGGNEQFF.

The CDR3 protein is CASSTTRVPQETQYF. For the CDR3, the DNA is TGTGCCAGCAGTACTACCCGGGTCCCCCAAGAGACCCAGTACTTC. The V gene is TRBV6-5, the J gene TRBJ2-5; no firm D call. V lost 5 bases and J lost 1, with 14 bases in between. The germline gives CDR1 MNHEY, CDR2 SVGAGI. This CDR3 is built from 15 residues.

This clone appeared a few times. J is TRBJ2-1 and V is TRBV15; tentatively, D is TRBD2 (5 bases). Germline assignment: CDR1 LNHNV and CDR2 YYDKDF (reference sequence). This CDR3 has 15 residues. V was shortened by 1 base and J by 9 bases, with 16 bases between the two germline ends. The CDR3 region has the DNA TGTGCCACCAGCAGAGTAAAGGGCTTAGCGATTGAGCAGTTCTTC. The encoded protein is CATSRVKGLAIEQFF.

This clone was seen more than once but under ten times. The chain joins TRBV28 to TRBJ2-2; D not resolved. Germline values: CDR1 MDHEN, CDR2 SYDVKM. This CDR3 region has 11 residues. V was cut by 7 bases and J by 7 bases, with 7 bases left in between. This CDR3 is CASTALGELFF. The CDR3 DNA is TGTGCCAGCACAGCCCTCGGGGAGCTGTTTTTT.

The chain uses TRBV30 and TRBJ1-1; D may be TRBD1 (5 bases). The CDR3 is 12 residues long. V was shortened by 2 bases and J by 3 bases, with 7 bases between the two germline ends. The germline V gene has CDR1 GTSNPN and CDR2 SVGIG (reference sequence). This CDR3 is CAWSPRDTEAFF. The CDR3 nucleotides are TGTGCCTGGAGTCCCAGGGACACTGAAGCTTTCTTT.

The rearrangement joins TRBV28 to TRBJ2-7, with D perhaps TRBD1 (6 bases). This CDR3 contains 12 residues. V lost 6 bases and J 5 bases, leaving 11 bases between the germline ends. Germline loops: CDR1 MDHEN, CDR2 SYDVKM. The CDR3, as DNA: TGTGCCAGCAGGTTGGGGGCCCACGAGCAGTACTTC. Its translation is CASRLGAHEQYF. The full variable domain, rest sourced from reference TRBV28 and TRBJ2-7, is DVKVTQSSRYLVKRTGEKVFLECVQDMDHENMFWYRQDPGLGLRLIYFSYDVKMKEKGDIPEGYSVSREKKERFSLILESASTNQTSMYLCASRLGAHEQYFGPGTRLTVT.

In its sample, this clone was seen once. V is TRBV5-1 and J is TRBJ2-5; a possible D gene is TRBD1 (5 bases). The V gene's germline CDR1 is SGHRS and CDR2 YFSETQ. Trimming pared 1 base from V and 4 bases from J, leaving 8 bases between. CDR3 size: 13 residues. This chain's CDR3 is CASSLRGAETQYF. The CDR3 nucleotides read TGCGCCAGCAGCTTGAGGGGTGCAGAGACCCAGTACTTC.

Turning to this clone: One end of the junction fails to match germline, which may point to a read error. The chain couples TRBV2 to TRBJ2-4; 7 positions match TRBD1. The CDR3 consists of 13 residues. From germline, CDR1 is SNHLY and CDR2 FYNNEI. CDR3 DNA: TGTGCCAGCAGTACAGTCGAAGGGGGCAAAGGGGACTTC. This encodes CASSTVEGGKGDF.

J is TRBJ1-1 and V is TRBV30; D is ambiguous. CDR3 size: 12 residues. Trimming took 1 base from V and 0 from J, leaving 3 bases between them. The germline V gene encodes CDR1 GTSNPN and CDR2 SVGIG (reference sequence). CDR3 DNA sequence: TGTGCCTGGAGTGAAATGAACACTGAAGCTTTCTTT. Its protein is CAWSEMNTEAFF.

The J gene is TRBJ2-7, the V gene TRBV7-3; perhaps D is TRBD1 or TRBD2 (6 bases each). Per the germline V gene, CDR1 is SGHTA and CDR2 is FQGTGA. Deletions cut 6 bases from V and 8 bases from J, with 17 bases between. This CDR3 comprises 13 residues. The CDR3 DNA follows: TGTGCCAGCAGTTTGGGGGGCAGCGTAAAGCAGTACTTC. Protein product: CASSLGGSVKQYF.

This chain joins TRBV29-1 and TRBJ2-5; 12 nucleotides agree with TRBD1. The CDR3 consists of 13 residues. J was trimmed by 5 bases and V by 7 bases; bases with no gene match: 5. CDR1 and CDR2 from the germline V gene are SQVTM and ANQGSEA. This CDR3 reads CSAWDRGHETQYF. CDR3 nucleotides: TGCAGCGCTTGGGACAGGGGGCATGAGACCCAGTACTTC.

This clone was recorded a few times. The chain links TRBV29-1 to TRBJ2-7; no firm D call. Germline V gene data show CDR1 as SQVTM and CDR2 as ANQGSEA. This CDR3 is built from 14 residues. V was clipped by 1 base and J by 0 bases, with 10 bases between them. CDR3 nucleotide sequence: TGCAGCGTTGAAGGTCCCTGGACCTCCTACGAGCAGTACTTC. Translation gives CSVEGPWTSYEQYF.